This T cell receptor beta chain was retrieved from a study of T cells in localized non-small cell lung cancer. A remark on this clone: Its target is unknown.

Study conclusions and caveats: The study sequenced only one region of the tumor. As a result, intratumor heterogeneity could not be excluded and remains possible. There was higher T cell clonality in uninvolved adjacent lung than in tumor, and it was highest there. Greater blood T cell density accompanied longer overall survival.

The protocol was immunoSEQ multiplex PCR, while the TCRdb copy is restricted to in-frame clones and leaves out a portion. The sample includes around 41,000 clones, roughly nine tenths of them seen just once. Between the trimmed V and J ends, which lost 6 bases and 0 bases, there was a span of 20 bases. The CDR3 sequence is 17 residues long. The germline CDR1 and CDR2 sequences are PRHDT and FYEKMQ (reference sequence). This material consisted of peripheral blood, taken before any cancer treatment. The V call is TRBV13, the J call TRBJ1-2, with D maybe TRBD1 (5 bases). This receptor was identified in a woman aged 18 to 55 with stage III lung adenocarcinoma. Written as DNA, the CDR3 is TGTGCCAGCAGAGATAGTGGGAGGGGTAGCTCTAACTATGGCTACACCTTC. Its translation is CASRDSGRGSSNYGYTF.